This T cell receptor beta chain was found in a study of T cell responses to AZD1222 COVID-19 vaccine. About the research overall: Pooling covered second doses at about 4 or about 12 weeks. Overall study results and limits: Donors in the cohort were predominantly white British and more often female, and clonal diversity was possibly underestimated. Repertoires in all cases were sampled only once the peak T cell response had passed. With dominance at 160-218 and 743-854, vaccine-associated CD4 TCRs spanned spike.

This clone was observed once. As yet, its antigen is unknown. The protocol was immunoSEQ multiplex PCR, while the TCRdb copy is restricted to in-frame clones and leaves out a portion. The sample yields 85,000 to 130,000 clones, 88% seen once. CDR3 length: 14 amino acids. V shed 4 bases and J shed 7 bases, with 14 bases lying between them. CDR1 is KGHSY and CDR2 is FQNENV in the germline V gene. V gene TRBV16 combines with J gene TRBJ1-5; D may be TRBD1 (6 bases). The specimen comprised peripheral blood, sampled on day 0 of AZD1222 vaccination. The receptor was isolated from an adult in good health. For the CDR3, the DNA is TGTGCCAGCAGCCGAACACAGGGAAACCAGCCCCAGCATTTT. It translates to CASSRTQGNQPQHF. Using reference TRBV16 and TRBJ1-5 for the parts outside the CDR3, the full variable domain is GEEVAQTPKHLVRGEGQKAKLYCAPIKGHSYVFWYQQVLKNEFKFLISFQNENVFDETGMPKERFSAKCLPNSPCSLEIQATKLEDSAVYFCASSRTQGNQPQHFGDGTRLSIL.